The 31 T cell receptor beta chains below come from one sample, sequenced in a study of shared clonotypes between healthy human individuals. Assay used: immunoSEQ multiplex PCR; TCRdb lists only in-frame clones, some missing. The sample includes approximately 350,000 clones, approximately 79% seen only once; the top ten take around a tenth. Sequencing used memory CD4+ T cells sorted from blood. Subset: CD45RA-negative fraction. Receptor source: a man younger than 45 in good health.

The chain combines TRBV7-9 with TRBJ2-5; 7 bases line up with TRBD2. The V and J ends lost 3 bases and 2 bases, in that order; junction bases with no gene match: 6. Germline V gene lookup returns CDR1 SEHNR and CDR2 FQNEAQ (reference sequence). This CDR3 is built from 15 residues. The CDR3 DNA reads TGTGCCAGCAGCTTTAACCTAGCGGAGCAAGAGACCCAGTACTTC. It is translated as CASSFNLAEQETQYF.

Only a few counts were recorded for this clone. The gene calls are TRBV2 and TRBJ2-1; possibly TRBD2 for D (6 bases). V was pared by 6 bases and J by 2 bases, with 14 bases between. The CDR3 spans 15 residues. Germline CDR1 SNHLY, CDR2 FYNNEI. The CDR3 is CASSPGRTTYNEQFF. CDR3 bases: TGTGCCAGCAGCCCAGGACGGACTACCTACAATGAGCAGTTCTTC.

The chain links TRBV7-9 to TRBJ1-1, with D perhaps TRBD1 (5 bases). The CDR3 length is 13 residues. V was cut by 2 bases and J by 7 bases, with 11 bases left in between. In germline, CDR1 is SEHNR, CDR2 FQNEAQ (reference sequence). The CDR3 reads CASSLRDRFEAFF. The DNA of the CDR3 is TGTGCCAGCAGCTTACGGGACCGCTTTGAAGCTTTCTTT. The full variable domain, completed using reference TRBV7-9 and TRBJ1-1, is DTGVSQNPRHKITKRGQNVTFRCDPISEHNRLYWYRQTLGQGPEFLTYFQNEAQLEKSRLLSDRFSAERPKGSFSTLEIQRTEQGDSAMYLCASSLRDRFEAFFGQGTRLTVV.

This chain uses TRBV5-1 with TRBJ2-2; D not resolved. The V end was cut by 2 bases, the J end by 6 bases, with 8 bases between. CDR1 and CDR2 (germline): SGHRS, YFSETQ. The CDR3 totals 13 residues. CDR3 protein: CASSLLGPGELFF. In DNA form, the CDR3 reads TGCGCCAGCAGCTTATTAGGACCCGGGGAGCTGTTTTTT.

For this clone: A junction end diverges from the germline sequence, so it may reflect a read error. The chain joins TRBV27 to TRBJ2-7; 14 bases align to TRBD2. In germline, CDR1 is MNHEY, CDR2 SMNVEV (reference sequence). The CDR3 has 14 amino acids. CDR3 amino acids: CASSLSYGTSGSLF. CDR3 DNA: TGTGCCAGCAGTTTATCATACGGGACTAGCGGGAGCCTATTC.

The table lists this clone with a few counts. J is TRBJ2-2 and V is TRBV9, with D hard to call. CDR1 and CDR2 (germline): SGDLS, YYNGEE. The CDR3 spans 14 residues. The V gene lost 4 bases and the J gene lost 4 bases, with 11 bases spanning the gap. CDR3 residues: CASSQDPSTGELFF. The CDR3 DNA is TGTGCCAGCAGCCAGGACCCAAGCACCGGGGAGCTGTTTTTT.

This clone was seen a single time. The chain recombines TRBV9 with TRBJ2-2, with 8 bases matching TRBD1. V shed 9 bases and J 6 bases; nucleotides not matched to a gene: 16. The CDR3 is made up of 16 amino acids. Germline V gene data show CDR1 as SGDLS and CDR2 as YYNGEE. The CDR3 spells CATSPRQGLNSGELFF. CDR3 in DNA: TGTGCCACCTCACCTAGACAGGGGCTTAATTCCGGGGAGCTGTTTTTT. Full variable domain (remainder filled in from reference TRBV9 and TRBJ2-2): DSGVTQTPKHLITATGQRVTLRCSPRSGDLSVYWYQQSLDQGLQFLIQYYNGEERAKGNILERFSAQQFPDLHSELNLSSLELGDSALYFCATSPRQGLNSGELFFGEGSRLTVL.

The V and J genes are TRBV11-2 and TRBJ2-5; D not certain. CDR3 length equals 15 residues. With 3 bases removed from V and 1 base from J, the gap between germline ends came to 12 bases. Germline V gene sequence: CDR1 SGHAT, CDR2 FQNNGV. CDR3 nucleotides: TGTGCCAGCAGCTTCAATACGGGTGGCCAAGAGACCCAGTACTTC. This gives the protein CASSFNTGGQETQYF.

This clone was seen a few times. V is TRBV18 and J is TRBJ1-5; the D gene is possibly TRBD1 (6 bases). The CDR3 sequence is 15 residues long. The germline gives CDR1 KGHSH, CDR2 LQKENI. Trimming removed 2 bases from V and 6 bases from J, with 14 bases in between. The CDR3 nucleotides are TGTGCCAGCTCACCAACCTCAGGGGCCCCTCAGCCCCAGCATTTT. Translating it yields CASSPTSGAPQPQHF.

This clone was seen a few times. The chain couples TRBV15 to TRBJ2-3, with D possibly TRBD2 on 6 matching bases. CDR1 LNHNV and CDR2 YYDKDF come from the germline V gene (reference sequence). The CDR3 is 15 residues long. V lost 0 bases, J lost 2 bases, and 9 bases lay in between. This CDR3 reads CATSREGGPTDTQYF. As DNA, the CDR3 is TGTGCCACCAGCAGAGAGGGGGGTCCCACAGATACGCAGTATTTT.

The rearrangement links TRBV6-6 to TRBJ1-2; perhaps TRBD1 as D (5 bases). Germline loops: CDR1 MNHNY, CDR2 SVGAGI (reference sequence). The CDR3 contains 15 residues. Between the trimmed V and J ends, which lost 0 bases and 10 bases, there was a span of 18 bases. CDR3 protein: CASSYSRDSLKNYTF. Here the CDR3 DNA reads TGTGCCAGCAGTTACTCGAGAGACAGTCTAAAGAACTACACCTTC.

The rearrangement links TRBV5-6 to TRBJ1-1; D remains ambiguous. The CDR3 runs 14 residues. Germline CDR1 and CDR2: SGHDT and YYEEEE. The V end lost 4 bases, the J end lost 0 bases, and 10 bases lay between the germline ends. CDR3 sequence: CASSPGALNTEAFF. CDR3 bases: TGTGCCAGCAGCCCCGGAGCGCTGAACACTGAAGCTTTCTTT.

This chain links TRBV7-7 with TRBJ2-5, with D possibly being TRBD2 (6 bases). Trimming took 5 bases from V and 4 from J, leaving 11 bases between them. This CDR3 region has 13 residues. Germline V gives CDR1 SSHAT, CDR2 FNYEAQ (reference sequence). The CDR3 DNA follows: TGTGCCAGCAGCGCACACGGGGGAGAGACCCAGTACTTC. Translated, it gives CASSAHGGETQYF. The whole variable domain, remainder taken from reference TRBV7-7 and TRBJ2-5, is GAGVSQSPRYKVTKRGQDVTLRCDPISSHATLYWYQQALGQGPEFLTYFNYEAQPDKSGLPSDRFSAERPEGSISTLTIQRTEQRDSAMYRCASSAHGGETQYFGPGTRLLVL.

The V and J genes are TRBV18 and TRBJ1-2; unclear D gene. V lost 3 bases to trimming and J lost 8 bases, with 16 bases between them. Germline V CDR1 and CDR2: KGHSH, LQKENI. The CDR3 runs 14 residues. The DNA of the CDR3 is TGTGCCAGCTCACCGGGCGATACATTGAGGGGCTACACCTTC. Its protein product is CASSPGDTLRGYTF.

This clone was seen only a few times. J is TRBJ2-2 and V is TRBV2, with unresolved D. V was trimmed by 6 bases and J by 2 bases, leaving 13 bases between them. The germline CDR1 and CDR2 sequences are SNHLY and FYNNEI. The CDR3 extends over 15 amino acids. The CDR3 nucleotides read TGTGCCAGCAGCTTGACAATAGCCAACACCGGGGAGCTGTTTTTT. It is translated as CASSLTIANTGELFF.

J is TRBJ1-5 and V is TRBV5-5; 7 bases match TRBD1. V was clipped by 4 bases and J by 3 bases; unmatched bases: 10. The length of the CDR3 is 16 residues. CDR1 is SGHKS and CDR2 is YYEKEE in the germline V gene (reference sequence). The CDR3 coding sequence is TGTGCCAGCAGCCGTACGGGACAGTATAACAATCAGCCCCAGCATTTT. The encoded protein is CASSRTGQYNNQPQHF.

The V gene is TRBV25-1, the J gene TRBJ2-3; D call uncertain. The CDR3 is 11 residues long. Germline V gives CDR1 MGHDK, CDR2 SYGVNS. V was clipped by 6 bases and J by 7 bases, with 8 bases between them. The chain's CDR3 is CASSLTHTQYF. The CDR3 bases are TGTGCCAGCAGCCTGACCCATACGCAGTATTTT.

In its sample, this clone was seen once. V usage is TRBV7-2 and J usage is TRBJ2-3, with TRBD1 as a possible D gene (7 bases). V was pared by 4 bases and J by 9 bases, with 17 bases between. Germline V lookup: CDR1 SGHTA, CDR2 FQGNSA. The CDR3 has 14 residues. The CDR3 reads CASSSGRQGPTQYF. Here the CDR3 DNA reads TGTGCCAGCAGCTCCGGGAGACAGGGTCCGACGCAGTATTTT.

The rearrangement uses TRBV4-2 and TRBJ2-4, with TRBD2 matching over 11 bases. The germline V gene encodes CDR1 LGHNA and CDR2 YNFKEQ. CDR3 size: 16 residues. V dropped 0 bases and J dropped 7; count of bases not matched to a gene: 5. The CDR3 reads CASSQDSGRGINIQYF. The CDR3 region has the DNA TGTGCCAGCAGCCAAGATAGCGGGAGGGGTATTAACATTCAGTACTTC.

This rearrangement joins TRBV2 to TRBJ2-6, with 12 positions matching TRBD1. After removal of 5 bases from V and 0 bases from J, the junction contained 5 bases not matched to a gene. The V gene's germline CDR1 is SNHLY and CDR2 FYNNEI. This CDR3 has 18 residues. The chain's CDR3 is CASSPGQGALSGANVLTF. DNA of the CDR3: TGTGCCAGCAGTCCGGGACAGGGGGCCCTCTCTGGGGCCAACGTCCTGACTTTC.

The rearrangement uses TRBV6-5 and TRBJ1-2, with 9 bases lining up with TRBD1. CDR1 MNHEY and CDR2 SVGAGI come from the germline V gene. The CDR3 contains 14 residues. V trimming: 7 bases; J trimming: 6 bases; junction bases outside the gene matches: 9. In nucleotides, the CDR3 is TGTGCCAGCAAGACAAGGGACAGGGTTCATGGCTACACCTTC. Encoded protein: CASKTRDRVHGYTF.

This clone was observed a single time. Other DNA sequences in the same sample also yield this CDR3. This chain links TRBV11-3 with TRBJ2-2, with D unclear. The V gene lost 1 base and the J gene lost 5 bases, with 2 bases spanning the gap. This CDR3 spans 12 amino acids. Germline V lookup: CDR1 SGHNT, CDR2 YENEEA. CDR3 in amino acids: CASSLVTGELFF. Here the CDR3 DNA reads TGTGCCAGCAGCTTAGTAACCGGGGAGCTGTTTTTT.

This rearrangement joins TRBV7-9 to TRBJ1-2; 10 bases align to TRBD1. This CDR3 region has 13 residues. CDR1 is SEHNR, CDR2 FQNEAQ, per germline (reference sequence). V shed 5 bases and J 6 bases; nucleotides not matched to a gene: 3. DNA for the CDR3: TGTGCCAGCAGCGCGACAGGGGGCGATGGCTACACCTTC. This gives the protein CASSATGGDGYTF.

CDR3 residues: CASSRPGLNEQFF. The CDR3 DNA reads TGTGCCAGCTCACGGCCAGGGTTGAATGAGCAGTTCTTC. V gene TRBV18 combines with J gene TRBJ2-1, with D possibly matching TRBD1 (5 bases). The V end was cut by 4 bases, the J end by 7 bases, with 11 bases between. Germline loops: CDR1 KGHSH, CDR2 LQKENI. The CDR3 consists of 13 residues.

The chain is built from TRBV6-1 and TRBJ1-2; no firm D call. The CDR3 covers 14 residues. V lost 4 bases to trimming and J lost 2 bases, with 11 bases between them. Germline loops: CDR1 MNHNS, CDR2 SASEGT. The CDR3 DNA is TGTGCCAGCAGTGCCGACGGACGGAACTATGGCTACACCTTC. Protein product: CASSADGRNYGYTF.

The chain is built from TRBV7-8 and TRBJ2-1; TRBD2 aligns across 8 bases. This CDR3 region has 15 residues. Trimming cost V 5 bases and J 0 bases; bases outside gene matches: 3. Germline V gives CDR1 SGHVS, CDR2 FQNEAQ. For the CDR3, the DNA is TGTGCCAGCAGCCTACGGGAGGGCTCCTACAATGAGCAGTTCTTC. Translating gives CASSLREGSYNEQFF.

The rearrangement links TRBV29-1 to TRBJ1-1, with TRBD1 matching over 9 bases. From germline, CDR1 is SQVTM and CDR2 ANQGSEA. With 5 bases clipped from V and 3 bases from J, the junction kept 7 bases outside the gene matches. This CDR3 comprises 14 residues. The chain's CDR3 is CSVRTGVGYTEAFF. The CDR3 bases are TGCAGCGTTCGGACAGGGGTAGGGTACACTGAAGCTTTCTTT.

This clone appeared once. The chain uses TRBV27 and TRBJ2-7; D remains ambiguous. CDR1 is MNHEY, CDR2 SMNVEV, per germline (reference sequence). With 9 bases removed from V and 5 bases from J, the gap between germline ends came to 20 bases. This CDR3 is built from 14 residues. CDR3 sequence (DNA): TGTGCCAGTTCTAGATTCCCGGCTGGTGACGAGCAGTACTTC. This gives the protein CASSRFPAGDEQYF.

V usage is TRBV6-1 and J usage is TRBJ2-3; D not certain. Germline values: CDR1 MNHNS, CDR2 SASEGT. The V gene lost 1 base and the J gene lost 4 bases, with 9 bases spanning the gap. The CDR3 is 14 amino acids. This chain's CDR3 is CASSEGWSADTQYF. The CDR3 bases are TGTGCCAGCAGTGAAGGGTGGAGTGCAGATACGCAGTATTTT.

The chain links TRBV19 to TRBJ1-1; 9 positions match TRBD1. CDR3 size: 13 residues. Looked up from germline, CDR1 is LNHDA and CDR2 is SQIVND (reference sequence). V lost 0 bases and J lost 11; bases outside the gene matches: 4. For the CDR3, the DNA is TGTGCCAGTAGTATAGATCGGACAGGGGCTGCTTTCTTT. Translated, it gives CASSIDRTGAAFF.

The sample holds one count of this clone. This sequence joins TRBV7-6 and TRBJ2-2; D is perhaps TRBD1 (5 bases). V was trimmed by 2 bases and J by 0 bases, leaving 10 bases between them. CDR1 and CDR2 from the germline V gene are SGHVS and FNYEAQ. This CDR3 has 16 amino acids. CDR3 sequence: CASSLFAGSNTGELFF. CDR3 DNA sequence: TGTGCCAGCAGCTTATTTGCAGGGTCGAACACCGGGGAGCTGTTTTTT.